This T cell receptor (beta chain) was identified in a study of human T cells and chemical hapten exposure. Ten or more counts support this clonotype. The CDR3 covers 20 residues. Germline-derived CDR1 and CDR2 are SGHKS and YYEKEE (reference sequence). Trimming cost V 0 bases and J 1 base; bases outside gene matches: 14. Time point reported: pre-sensitization, week 0. The treatment was: therapeutic diphenylcyclopropenone sensitization with weekly scalp DPC. Blood collection took place prior to placing each patch test. Sample donors consisted of patients with alopecia, aged 18 to 70 years, who were suitable for DPC. Blood, whole and unfractionated, served as the source for total RNA extraction. One entry per CDR3 protein results from TCRdb running MiXCR on the RACE reads. This table holds approximately 260,000 distinct CDR3 sequences, about 7.7% found once.

The starting material was whole blood, obtained in connection with sensitization to the hapten diphenylcyclopropenone (DPC). The chain combines TRBV5-5 with TRBJ2-3, with TRBD1 matching 10 bases. The TCR comes from a man aged 18 to 29 with alopecia areata. Some clones in this sample may be carry-over from other donors' samples. CDR3 residues: CASSLEPGTGASGGTDTQYF. The CDR3 DNA sequence: TGTGCCAGCAGCTTGGAGCCCGGGACAGGGGCGAGCGGGGGCACAGATACGCAGTATTTT.